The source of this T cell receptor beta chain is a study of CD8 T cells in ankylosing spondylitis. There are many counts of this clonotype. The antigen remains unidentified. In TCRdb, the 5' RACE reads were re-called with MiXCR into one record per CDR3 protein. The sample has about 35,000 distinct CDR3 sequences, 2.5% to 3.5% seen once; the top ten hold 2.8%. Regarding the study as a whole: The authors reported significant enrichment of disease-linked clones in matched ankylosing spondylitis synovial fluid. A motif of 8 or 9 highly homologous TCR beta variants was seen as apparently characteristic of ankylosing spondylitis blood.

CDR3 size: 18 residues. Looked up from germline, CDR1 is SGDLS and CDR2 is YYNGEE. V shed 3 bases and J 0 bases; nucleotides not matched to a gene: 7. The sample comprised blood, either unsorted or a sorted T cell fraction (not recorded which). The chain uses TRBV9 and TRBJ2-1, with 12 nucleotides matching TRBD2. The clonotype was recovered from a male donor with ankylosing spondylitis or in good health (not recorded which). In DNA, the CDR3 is TGTGCCAGCAGCGCTAGCGGGAGGGGGGGCAGCTCCTACAATGAGCAGTTCTTC. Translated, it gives CASSASGRGGSSYNEQFF.